This T cell receptor beta chain was sequenced for a study of radiotherapy plus CTLA-4 blockade in lung cancer. General study results and limits: According to reports, early shifts in blood T cell clones, alongside interferon-beta, forecast response most accurately. Expansion of tumor-derived TCR clones was observed in blood after radiotherapy plus ipilimumab.

A word on this clone: Its cognate antigen is unknown.

The CDR3 loop spans 15 amino acids. The J segment lost 3 bases and the V segment lost 0 bases, leaving 5 bases of the junction unmatched. Germline CDR1 is SGHRS and CDR2 is YFSETQ. Repertoires were generated with immunoSEQ multiplex PCR, while TCRdb's copy carries only in-frame clones and drops some. Altogether 60,000 to 65,000 clones are present, roughly 77% being singletons, with the ten largest covering about 4.2%. Those patients who had chemo-refractory metastatic non-small-cell lung cancer were given focal radiation along with CTLA-4 blockade through ipilimumab. The receptor comes from a human donor with non-small cell lung cancer who had a complete response to radiotherapy plus ipilimumab. Specimen: peripheral blood, collected from a patient treated with radiotherapy plus ipilimumab. The chain combines TRBV5-1 with TRBJ2-7; 8 nucleotides match TRBD2. The CDR3 loop is CASSLGSGGYYEQYF. The CDR3 region has the DNA TGCGCCAGCAGCTTGGGATCGGGGGGGTACTACGAGCAGTACTTC.